This T cell receptor (beta chain) was obtained from a study of T-cell reconstitution after alpha-beta-depleted transplantation in children. Notes on the study in general: In some patients, recipient T cells and intrathymic progenitors surviving conditioning explained high day-60 diversity. Newly produced T cells mostly provided counts and TCRbeta diversity after one year, as hyperexpanded clones declined. Alpha-beta T cells about two months after transplant reportedly derived from several hundred expanded graft clones.

Per germline, CDR1 DFQATT and CDR2 SNEGSKA (reference sequence). CDR3 length: 14 residues. With V trimmed by 2 bases and J by 3 bases, 4 bases remained unmatched. The table lists this clonotype with many counts. Its antigen is unidentified. The authors prepared the TCRbeta library with unique molecular identifiers. MiXCR, run by TCRdb on the PCR reads, gives a single entry per CDR3 protein. The sample records about 280,000 distinct CDR3 sequences, around 10% being singletons. The chain recombines TRBV20-1 with TRBJ2-7; the match to TRBD1 covers 10 bases. The material was peripheral blood, obtained 180 days after TCRalphabeta/CD19-depleted stem cell transplant. This TCR came from a male patient aged 2 to 10 who had a stem cell transplant for chronic granulomatous disease, so the T cells may come from the graft donor. CDR3 coding DNA: TGCAGTGCTAGATCGACAGGGGGCGGCTACGAGCAGTACTTC. Translation: CSARSTGGGYEQYF.